Listed below are T cell receptor beta chains from one sample, sequenced in a study of OX40 agonist ivuxolimab in advanced cancers. TCRdb's copy holds only in-frame clones and misses some; the assay was immunoSEQ multiplex PCR. The profile shows more than 50,000 clones, around 86% of them singletons. The sample was CD4+ or CD8+ T cells sorted from blood, taken in a trial of the OX40 agonist ivuxolimab. The receptors come from an adult with an advanced solid tumor such as melanoma, head and neck, liver or kidney cancer. CDR3s include the opening cysteine and the closing phenylalanine or tryptophan. D genes are given only for firm matches. Not every row has a clone size; where given, it reads once, few, many or a size class.

CDR3 length	D gene	V gene	clone size	J gene	CDR3 DNA	CDR3 protein
13	.	TRBV6-1	.	TRBJ2-5	TGTGCCAGCACCCGGGGGAACCAAGAGACCCAGTACTTC	CASTRGNQETQYF
15	.	TRBV7-3	once	TRBJ1-6	TGTGCCAGCAGCTTATGGGGACTGGGTAATTCACCCCTCCACTTT	CASSLWGLGNSPLHF
15	.	TRBV7-2	.	TRBJ2-1	TGTGCCAGCAGCTTAGTATTCCCCCCGGGCGATGAGCAGTTCTTC	CASSLVFPPGDEQFF
13	.	TRBV6-5	once	TRBJ2-7	TGTGCCAGCAGTTGGGATATGGCAGGAGAGCAGTACTTC	CASSWDMAGEQYF
15	.	TRBV9	.	TRBJ1-1	TGTGCCAGCAGCGTAGTGCCCCCCATGAACACTGAAGCTTTCTTT	CASSVVPPMNTEAFF
15	TRBD2	TRBV6-5	once	TRBJ2-1	TGTGCCAGCAGAAGAAGCGGGGGGGCCAGTAATGAGCAGTTCTTC	CASRRSGGASNEQFF
15	TRBD2	TRBV19	.	TRBJ2-7	TGTGCCAGTAGCGGACTAGCGGAAACCGCCTACGAGCAGTACTTC	CASSGLAETAYEQYF
15	TRBD1	TRBV5-1	.	TRBJ1-1	TGCGCCAGCAGATATGCGGGACAGGGTTATACTGAAGCTTTCTTT	CASRYAGQGYTEAFF
15	.	TRBV7-8	.	TRBJ1-4	TGTGCCAGCAGCTTAATCCGGGCCTCGAATGAAAAACTGTTTTTT	CASSLIRASNEKLFF
15	TRBD2	TRBV11-2	.	TRBJ2-1	TGTGCCAGCAGCCAACCTAGCGGGAGTCGCAATGAGCAGTTCTTC	CASSQPSGSRNEQFF
18	.	TRBV10-3	.	TRBJ2-6	TGTGCCATCAGTGAGTTGTCCCGGGCCCTCTCTGGGGCCAACGTCCTGACTTTC	CAISELSRALSGANVLTF
22	.	TRBV21-1	.	TRBJ1-5	TGTGCCAGCAGCAAAGCGCTTGGGTTAGTTATGGACAGACCTTTTAGCAATCAGCCCCAGCATTTT	CASSKALGLVMDRPFSNQPQHF
12	.	TRBV13	.	TRBJ2-2	TGTGCCAGCAGCGCAGGACCACAAGGGCTGTTTTTT	CASSAGPQGLFF
13	TRBD1	TRBV2	.	TRBJ2-7	TGTGCCAGCAAAGGACAGGGGTCCTACGAGCAGTACTTC	CASKGQGSYEQYF
13	.	TRBV5-1	.	TRBJ1-1	TGCGCCAGCAGCCCATCTGGACAGCTTGAAGCTTTCTTT	CASSPSGQLEAFF
17	.	TRBV19	.	TRBJ1-4	TGTGCCAGTAGTATAGTTCGGGCCGGACGGTACACTGGAAAACTGTTTTTT	CASSIVRAGRYTGKLFF